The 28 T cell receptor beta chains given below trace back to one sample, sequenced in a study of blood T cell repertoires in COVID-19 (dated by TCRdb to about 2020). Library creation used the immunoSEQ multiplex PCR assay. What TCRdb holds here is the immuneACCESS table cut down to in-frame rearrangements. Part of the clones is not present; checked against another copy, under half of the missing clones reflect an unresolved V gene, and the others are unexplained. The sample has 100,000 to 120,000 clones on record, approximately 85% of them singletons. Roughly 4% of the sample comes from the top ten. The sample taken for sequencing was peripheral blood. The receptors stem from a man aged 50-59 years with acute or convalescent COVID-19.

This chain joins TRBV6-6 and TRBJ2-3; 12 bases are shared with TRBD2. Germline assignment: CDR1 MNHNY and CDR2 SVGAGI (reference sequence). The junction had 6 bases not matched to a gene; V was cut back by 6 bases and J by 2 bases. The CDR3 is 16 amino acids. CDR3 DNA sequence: TGTGCCAGCAGCGTTGGACTAGCGGGACTCACAGATACGCAGTATTTT. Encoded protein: CASSVGLAGLTDTQYF.

The DNA of the CDR3 is TGTGCCAGCAGCCCGAGGTCAGAACGGCATGGCTACACCTTC. Its protein is CASSPRSERHGYTF. This rearrangement joins TRBV7-9 to TRBJ1-2; the D is unclear. The CDR3 loop spans 14 amino acids. V was clipped by 5 bases and J by 6 bases, with 16 bases between them. Germline V lookup: CDR1 SEHNR, CDR2 FQNEAQ (reference sequence).

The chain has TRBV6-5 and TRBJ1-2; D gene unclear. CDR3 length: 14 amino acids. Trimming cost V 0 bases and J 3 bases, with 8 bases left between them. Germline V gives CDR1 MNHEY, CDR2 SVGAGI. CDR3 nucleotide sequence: TGTGCCAGCAGTTACTCGATCCGCGACTATGGCTACACCTTC. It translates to CASSYSIRDYGYTF.

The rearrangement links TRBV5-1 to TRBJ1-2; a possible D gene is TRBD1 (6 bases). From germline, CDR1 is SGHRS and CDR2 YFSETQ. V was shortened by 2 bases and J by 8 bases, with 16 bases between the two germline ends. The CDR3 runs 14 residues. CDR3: CASSFPGASGGYTF. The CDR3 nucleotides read TGCGCCAGCAGCTTCCCAGGGGCGTCTGGGGGCTACACCTTC.

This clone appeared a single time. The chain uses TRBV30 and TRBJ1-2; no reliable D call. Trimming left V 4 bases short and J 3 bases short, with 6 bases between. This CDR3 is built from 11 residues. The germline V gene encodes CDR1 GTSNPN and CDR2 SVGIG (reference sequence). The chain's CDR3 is CAWTDYYGYTF. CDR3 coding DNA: TGTGCCTGGACGGACTACTATGGCTACACCTTC.

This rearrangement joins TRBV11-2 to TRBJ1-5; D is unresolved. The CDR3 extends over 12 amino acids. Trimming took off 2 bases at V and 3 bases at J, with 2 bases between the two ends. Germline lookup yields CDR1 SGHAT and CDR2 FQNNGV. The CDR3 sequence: CASSLLNQPQHF. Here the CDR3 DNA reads TGTGCCAGCAGCTTACTCAATCAGCCCCAGCATTTT.

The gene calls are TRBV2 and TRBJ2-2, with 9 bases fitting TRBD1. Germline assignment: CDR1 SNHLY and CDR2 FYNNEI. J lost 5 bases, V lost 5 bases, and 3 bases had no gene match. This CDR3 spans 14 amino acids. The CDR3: CASSSQGATGELFF. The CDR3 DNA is TGTGCCAGCAGTTCACAGGGGGCTACCGGGGAGCTGTTTTTT.

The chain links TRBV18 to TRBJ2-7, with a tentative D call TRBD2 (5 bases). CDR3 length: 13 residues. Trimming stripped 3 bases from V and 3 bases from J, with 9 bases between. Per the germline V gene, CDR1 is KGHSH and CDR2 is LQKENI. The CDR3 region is CASSPRDYYEQYF. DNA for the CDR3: TGTGCCAGCTCACCGAGGGATTACTACGAGCAGTACTTC.

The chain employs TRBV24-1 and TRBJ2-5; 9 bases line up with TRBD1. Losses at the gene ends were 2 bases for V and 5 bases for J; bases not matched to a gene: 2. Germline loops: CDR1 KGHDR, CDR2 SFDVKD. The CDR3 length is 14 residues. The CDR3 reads CATSDSQGAETQYF. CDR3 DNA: TGTGCCACCAGTGATTCACAGGGGGCGGAGACCCAGTACTTC.

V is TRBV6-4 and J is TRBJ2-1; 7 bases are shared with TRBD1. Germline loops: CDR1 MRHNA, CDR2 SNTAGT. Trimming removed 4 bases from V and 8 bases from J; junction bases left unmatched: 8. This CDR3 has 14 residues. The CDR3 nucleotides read TGTGCCAGCAGTGGGGAAGGGGGCATAGATGAGCAGTTCTTC. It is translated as CASSGEGGIDEQFF.

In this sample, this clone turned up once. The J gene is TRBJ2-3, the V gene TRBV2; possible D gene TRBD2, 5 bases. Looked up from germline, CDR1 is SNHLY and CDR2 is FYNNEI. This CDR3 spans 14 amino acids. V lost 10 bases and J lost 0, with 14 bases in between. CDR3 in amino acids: CATQRELSTDTQYF. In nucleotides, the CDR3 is TGTGCCACCCAAAGGGAGTTAAGCACAGATACGCAGTATTTT.

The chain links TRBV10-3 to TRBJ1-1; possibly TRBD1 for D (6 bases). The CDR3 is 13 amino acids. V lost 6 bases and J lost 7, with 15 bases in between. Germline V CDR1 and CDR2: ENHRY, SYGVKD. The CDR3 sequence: CAIRGAQGGEAFF. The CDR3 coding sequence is TGTGCCATCAGGGGGGCCCAGGGTGGTGAAGCTTTCTTT.

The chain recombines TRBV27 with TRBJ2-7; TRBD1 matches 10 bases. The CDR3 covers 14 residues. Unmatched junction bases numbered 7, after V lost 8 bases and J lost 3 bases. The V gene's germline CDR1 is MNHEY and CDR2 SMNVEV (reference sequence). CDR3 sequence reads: CASGRGQGGYEQYF. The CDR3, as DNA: TGTGCCAGCGGCCGCGGACAGGGGGGCTACGAGCAGTACTTC.

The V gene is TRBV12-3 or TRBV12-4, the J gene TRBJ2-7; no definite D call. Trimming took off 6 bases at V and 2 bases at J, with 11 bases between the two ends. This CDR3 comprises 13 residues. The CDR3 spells CASRKDGAYEQYF. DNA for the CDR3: TGTGCCAGCAGAAAAGACGGAGCCTACGAGCAGTACTTC.

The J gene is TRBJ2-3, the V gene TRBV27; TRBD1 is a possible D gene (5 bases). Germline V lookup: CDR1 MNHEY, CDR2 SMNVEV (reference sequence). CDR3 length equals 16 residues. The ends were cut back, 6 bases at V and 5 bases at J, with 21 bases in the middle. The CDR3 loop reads CASSQRVQGSRDTQYF. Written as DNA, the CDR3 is TGTGCCAGCAGCCAGCGAGTTCAGGGCTCCAGAGATACGCAGTATTTT.

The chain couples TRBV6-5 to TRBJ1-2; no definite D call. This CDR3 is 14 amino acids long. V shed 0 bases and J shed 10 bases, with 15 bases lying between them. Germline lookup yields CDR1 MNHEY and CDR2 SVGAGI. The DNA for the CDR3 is TGTGCCAGCAGTTACTCGACACAGAGTATGGTCTACACCTTC. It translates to CASSYSTQSMVYTF.

The CDR3 loop reads CASSLATDFSYTEAFF. In DNA form, the CDR3 reads TGCGCCAGCAGCTTGGCCACTGACTTCAGCTACACTGAAGCTTTCTTT. V usage is TRBV5-1 and J usage is TRBJ1-1, with D unclear. Germline CDR1 reads SGHRS; CDR2 reads YFSETQ. Trimming took off 0 bases at V and 3 bases at J, with 15 bases between the two ends. The CDR3 runs 16 residues.

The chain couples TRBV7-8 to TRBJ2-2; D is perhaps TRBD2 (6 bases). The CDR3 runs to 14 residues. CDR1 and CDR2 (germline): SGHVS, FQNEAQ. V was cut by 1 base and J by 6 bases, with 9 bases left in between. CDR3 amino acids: CASSLGGISGELFF. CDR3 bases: TGTGCCAGCAGCTTAGGCGGGATTTCCGGGGAGCTGTTTTTT.

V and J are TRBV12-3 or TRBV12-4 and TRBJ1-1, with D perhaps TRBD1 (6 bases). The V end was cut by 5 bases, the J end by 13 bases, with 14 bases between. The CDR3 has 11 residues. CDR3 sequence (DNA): TGTGCCAGCAGTAGACAGGCTGGGGTTTTCTTT. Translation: CASSRQAGVFF.

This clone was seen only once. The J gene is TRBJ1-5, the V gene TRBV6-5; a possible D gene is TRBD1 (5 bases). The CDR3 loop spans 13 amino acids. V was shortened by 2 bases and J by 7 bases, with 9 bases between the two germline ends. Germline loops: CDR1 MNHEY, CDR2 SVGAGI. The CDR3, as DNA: TGTGCCAGCAGTTACATGGAGGGGCAGCCCCAGCATTTT. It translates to CASSYMEGQPQHF.

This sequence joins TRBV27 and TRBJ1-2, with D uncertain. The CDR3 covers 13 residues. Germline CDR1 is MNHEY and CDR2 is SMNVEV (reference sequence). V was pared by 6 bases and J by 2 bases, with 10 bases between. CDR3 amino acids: CASRNTANYGYTF. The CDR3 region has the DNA TGTGCCAGCAGAAACACAGCCAACTATGGCTACACCTTC.

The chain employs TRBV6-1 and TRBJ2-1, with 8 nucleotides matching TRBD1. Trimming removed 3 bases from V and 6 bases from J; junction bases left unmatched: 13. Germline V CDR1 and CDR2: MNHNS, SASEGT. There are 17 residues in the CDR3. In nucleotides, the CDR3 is TGTGCCAGCAGTGATTCCAGGACAGGGCGGTATGGCAATGAGCAGTTCTTC. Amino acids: CASSDSRTGRYGNEQFF.

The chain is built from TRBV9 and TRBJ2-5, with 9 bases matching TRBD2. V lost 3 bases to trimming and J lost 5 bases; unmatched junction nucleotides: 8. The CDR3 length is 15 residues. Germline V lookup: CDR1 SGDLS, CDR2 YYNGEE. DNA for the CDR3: TGTGCCAGCAGCGACTCTAGCGGGATGTGGGAGACCCAGTACTTC. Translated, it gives CASSDSSGMWETQYF. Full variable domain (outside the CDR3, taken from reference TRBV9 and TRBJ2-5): DSGVTQTPKHLITATGQRVTLRCSPRSGDLSVYWYQQSLDQGLQFLIQYYNGEERAKGNILERFSAQQFPDLHSELNLSSLELGDSALYFCASSDSSGMWETQYFGPGTRLLVL.

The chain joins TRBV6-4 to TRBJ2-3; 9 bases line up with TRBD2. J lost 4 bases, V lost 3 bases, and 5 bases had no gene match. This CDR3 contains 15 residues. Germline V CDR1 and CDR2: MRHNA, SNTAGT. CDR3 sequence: CASSEISGSADTQYF. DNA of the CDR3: TGTGCCAGCAGTGAAATTAGCGGGAGTGCAGATACGCAGTATTTT.

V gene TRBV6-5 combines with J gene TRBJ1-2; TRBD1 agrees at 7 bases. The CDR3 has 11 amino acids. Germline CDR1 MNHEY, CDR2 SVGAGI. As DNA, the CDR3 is TGTGGATGCAGACAGGGACGAGGCTACACCTTC. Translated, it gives CGCRQGRGYTF.

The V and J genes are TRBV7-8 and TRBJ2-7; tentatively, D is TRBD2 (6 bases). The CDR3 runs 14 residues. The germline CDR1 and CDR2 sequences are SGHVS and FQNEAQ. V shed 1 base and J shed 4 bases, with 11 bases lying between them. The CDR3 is CASSLDAGIYEQYF. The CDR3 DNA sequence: TGTGCCAGCAGCTTAGACGCGGGGATTTACGAGCAGTACTTC.

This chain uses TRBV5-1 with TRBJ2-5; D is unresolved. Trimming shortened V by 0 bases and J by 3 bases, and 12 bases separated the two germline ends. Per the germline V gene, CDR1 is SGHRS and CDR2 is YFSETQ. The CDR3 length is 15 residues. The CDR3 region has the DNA TGCGCCAGCAGCTTGGCCCGCGCGGTCAAAGAGACCCAGTACTTC. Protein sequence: CASSLARAVKETQYF.

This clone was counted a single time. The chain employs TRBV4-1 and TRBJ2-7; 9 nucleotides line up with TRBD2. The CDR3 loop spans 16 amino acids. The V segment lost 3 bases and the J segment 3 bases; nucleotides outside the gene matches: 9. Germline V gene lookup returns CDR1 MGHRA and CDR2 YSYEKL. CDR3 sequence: CASSQGSGTSLYEQYF. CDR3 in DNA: TGCGCCAGCAGCCAGGGTTCCGGGACTAGCCTCTACGAGCAGTACTTC.